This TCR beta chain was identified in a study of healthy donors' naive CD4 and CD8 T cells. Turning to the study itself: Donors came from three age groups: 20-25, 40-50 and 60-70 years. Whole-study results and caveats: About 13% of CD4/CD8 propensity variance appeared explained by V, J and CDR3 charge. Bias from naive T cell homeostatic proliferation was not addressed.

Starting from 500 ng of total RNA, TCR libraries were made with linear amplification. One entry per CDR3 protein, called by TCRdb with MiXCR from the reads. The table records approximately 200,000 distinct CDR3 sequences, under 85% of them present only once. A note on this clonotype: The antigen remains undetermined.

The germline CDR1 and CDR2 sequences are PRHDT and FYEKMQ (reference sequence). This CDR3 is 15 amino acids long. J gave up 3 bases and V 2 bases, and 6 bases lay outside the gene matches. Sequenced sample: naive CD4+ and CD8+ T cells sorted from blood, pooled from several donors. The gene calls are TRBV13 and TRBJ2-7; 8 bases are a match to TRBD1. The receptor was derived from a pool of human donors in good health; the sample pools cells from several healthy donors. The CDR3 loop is CASSLWTGRHYEQYF. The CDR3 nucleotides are TGTGCCAGCAGCTTATGGACAGGGCGACACTACGAGCAGTACTTC.